The rows below give T cell receptor beta chains drawn from one sample of a study of cytomegalovirus exposure and HLA in healthy donors. The protocol was immunoSEQ multiplex PCR, while the TCRdb copy is restricted to in-frame clones and leaves out a portion. Altogether 150,000 to 200,000 clones are present, roughly a tenth being singletons, with the ten largest covering roughly 1.3%. The sample comprised PBMCs. These TCRs come from a woman aged 30 to 39 in good health and CMV-seropositive. Each CDR3 is given with its conserved first and last residue. The D gene is left open where the match is weak. Clone size is given for some rows only: seen once, a few or many times, or a class if the clone is expanded.

>TRBV30|TRBJ2-3|TRBD1|few
CAWSRRQGTDTQYF
TGTGCCTGGAGTAGGAGACAGGGAACAGATACGCAGTATTTT
>TRBV6-5|TRBJ2-1|NA|few
CASSYAINNEQFF
TGTGCCAGCAGTTACGCGATCAACAATGAGCAGTTCTTC
>TRBV19|TRBJ2-3|TRBD1|few
CASRRPGQGVPDTQYF
TGTGCCAGTAGGAGACCGGGACAGGGAGTCCCAGATACGCAGTATTTT
>TRBV7-9|TRBJ1-5|NA|NA
CALKPIRNQPQHF
TGTGCCCTCAAACCTATACGCAATCAGCCCCAGCATTTT
>TRBV9|TRBJ2-5|TRBD2|few
CASSVGAGVWETQYF
TGTGCCAGCAGCGTAGGGGCGGGAGTTTGGGAGACCCAGTACTTC
>TRBV7-9|TRBJ2-1|NA|NA
CASSFGTYNEQFF
TGTGCCAGCAGCTTCGGGACCTACAATGAGCAGTTCTTC
>TRBV27|TRBJ1-1|TRBD1|few
CASSPGVDRVDTEAFF
TGTGCCAGCAGTCCGGGGGTGGACAGGGTCGACACTGAAGCTTTCTTT
>TRBV19|TRBJ1-4|NA|NA
CASSIPATNEKLFF
TGTGCCAGTAGTATACCTGCAACTAATGAAAAACTGTTTTTT
>TRBV2|TRBJ1-3|NA|few
CASTSGVYGNTIYF
TGTGCCAGCACATCAGGGGTCTACGGAAACACCATATATTTT
>TRBV7-9|TRBJ2-7|NA|few
CASSLNSYEQYF
TGTGCCAGCAGCTTAAACAGCTACGAGCAGTACTTC
>TRBV7-6|TRBJ2-7|TRBD1|NA
CASSLGPGQGIYEQYF
TGTGCCAGCAGCTTAGGCCCGGGACAGGGGATCTACGAGCAGTACTTC
>TRBV5-1|TRBJ2-5|TRBD2|few
CASSRSIAGAGETQYF
TGCGCCAGCAGCAGGTCAATAGCGGGAGCCGGGGAGACCCAGTACTTC
>TRBV19|TRBJ2-7|NA|NA
CASSIAGREQYF
TGTGCCAGTAGTATCGCGGGCCGCGAGCAGTACTTC
>TRBV18|TRBJ2-1|TRBD2|NA
CASSPVSGLALIGGQFF
TGTGCCAGCTCACCAGTTTCAGGACTAGCCCTGATAGGTGGGCAGTTCTTC
>TRBV4-1|TRBJ1-1|TRBD1|NA
CASSQGSPGTGERNTEAFF
TGCGCCAGCAGCCAAGGGTCCCCCGGGACAGGGGAACGGAACACTGAAGCTTTCTTT
>TRBV7-2|TRBJ1-5|NA|few
CASSGQSNQPQHF
TGTGCCAGCAGCGGTCAGAGCAATCAGCCCCAGCATTTT
>TRBV29-1|TRBJ2-3|TRBD2|few
CSVQGRGGTSTDTQYF
TGCAGCGTTCAAGGGAGGGGAGGGACTAGCACAGATACGCAGTATTTT